Below, 6 T cell receptor beta chains from the same sample are listed, as sequenced in a study of regulatory T cells in long-lasting Graves disease. CDR3 regions were amplified by Arm-PCR using iRepertoire HTBI primers to build TCR beta libraries. MiXCR, run by TCRdb on the multiplex PCR reads, gives a single entry per CDR3 protein. The sample consists of about half a million distinct CDR3 sequences, approximately 22% of them appearing once. Indicated time point: persistent/refractory GD, antithyroid drugs over 5 years with positive TRAb. Following extraction of RNA from PBMCs, that RNA was used to make the TCR library. This specimen consisted of peripheral blood mononuclear cells (PBMCs), obtained when the disease was refractory, from a patient treated with antithyroid drugs. The receptors stem from a female donor with Graves disease.

This clonotype was found a few times. The rearrangement links TRBV19 to TRBJ1-2; TRBD1 is a possible D gene (5 bases). This CDR3 comprises 11 residues. Trimming shortened V by 11 bases and J by 4 bases, and 11 bases separated the two germline ends. The V gene's germline CDR1 is LNHDA and CDR2 SQIVND (reference sequence). CDR3 coding DNA: TGTGCCGCCGGGGCTGGCTATGGCTACACCTTC. Amino acid sequence: CAAGAGYGYTF.

This clonotype was counted between two and nine times. The genes are TRBV6-1 and TRBJ2-7; D gene ambiguous. V dropped 6 bases and J dropped 1 base, with 13 bases sitting between them. Germline V lookup: CDR1 MNHNS, CDR2 SASEGT. The CDR3 covers 14 residues. The CDR3, as DNA: TGTGCCAGCAGCCCCGGCCTGAGGTCCTACGAGCAGTACTTC. This translates into CASSPGLRSYEQYF.

This clonotype came up many times. The CDR3 reads CASRTLATSYEQYF. CDR3 nucleotides: TGTGCCAGCAGGACCCTAGCGACCTCCTACGAGCAGTACTTC. This chain connects TRBV6-1 to TRBJ2-7, with TRBD2 as a possible D gene (6 bases). CDR3 length: 14 amino acids. Germline V gives CDR1 MNHNS, CDR2 SASEGT. The V end lost 6 bases, the J end lost 0 bases, and 12 bases lay between the germline ends.

This clonotype has a handful of counts. The chain combines TRBV6-2 or TRBV6-3 with TRBJ1-3; D remains unclear. The CDR3 consists of 14 residues. The V gene's germline CDR1 is MNHEY and CDR2 SVGEGT. Deletions cut 2 bases from V and 0 bases from J, with 5 bases between. The CDR3 DNA follows: TGTGCCAGCAGTTACCAGCGCTCTGGAAACACCATATATTTT. This gives the protein CASSYQRSGNTIYF.

This clonotype has a count of ten or more. The chain combines TRBV19 with TRBJ1-2, with D hard to call. Germline CDR1 is LNHDA and CDR2 is SQIVND (reference sequence). With 6 bases removed from V and 6 bases from J, the gap between germline ends came to 17 bases. CDR3 length: 14 amino acids. The CDR3 is CASRLGLERDGYTF. CDR3 DNA: TGTGCCAGTAGACTGGGTCTCGAAAGGGATGGCTACACCTTC.

The V call is TRBV11-3, the J call TRBJ2-2; TRBD2 aligns across 14 bases. Germline lookup yields CDR1 SGHNT and CDR2 YENEEA. The ends lost 1 base at V and 3 bases at J; junction bases unmatched: 1. The length of the CDR3 is 17 residues. The CDR3: CASSLGLAGGHTGELFF. CDR3 coding DNA: TGTGCCAGCAGCTTAGGACTAGCGGGAGGGCACACCGGGGAGCTGTTTTTT.